This entry is about one T cell receptor beta chain. Its target is unknown. This sample was taken from a study of T cell responses to AZD1222 COVID-19 vaccine. The wider study: Doses given second, at about 4 or about 12 weeks, were pooled. General study findings and limits: Distributed over spike, vaccine-associated CD4 TCRs predominated at 160-218 and 743-854.

TCRdb keeps only in-frame clones here, not all; method: immunoSEQ multiplex PCR. This table has 120,000 to 150,000 clones, 85% to 95% appearing once. The CDR3 runs 13 residues. Germline loops: CDR1 SGHTA, CDR2 FQGTGA. Trimming left V 4 bases short and J 0 bases short, with 5 bases between. The material sequenced was peripheral blood, taken on day 0 of AZD1222 vaccination. The source of this sequence is an adult in good health. The V and J genes are TRBV7-3 and TRBJ2-3; no reliable D call. This CDR3 is CASSSLSTDTQYF. The CDR3 DNA follows: TGTGCCAGCAGCTCCCTTAGCACAGATACGCAGTATTTT.